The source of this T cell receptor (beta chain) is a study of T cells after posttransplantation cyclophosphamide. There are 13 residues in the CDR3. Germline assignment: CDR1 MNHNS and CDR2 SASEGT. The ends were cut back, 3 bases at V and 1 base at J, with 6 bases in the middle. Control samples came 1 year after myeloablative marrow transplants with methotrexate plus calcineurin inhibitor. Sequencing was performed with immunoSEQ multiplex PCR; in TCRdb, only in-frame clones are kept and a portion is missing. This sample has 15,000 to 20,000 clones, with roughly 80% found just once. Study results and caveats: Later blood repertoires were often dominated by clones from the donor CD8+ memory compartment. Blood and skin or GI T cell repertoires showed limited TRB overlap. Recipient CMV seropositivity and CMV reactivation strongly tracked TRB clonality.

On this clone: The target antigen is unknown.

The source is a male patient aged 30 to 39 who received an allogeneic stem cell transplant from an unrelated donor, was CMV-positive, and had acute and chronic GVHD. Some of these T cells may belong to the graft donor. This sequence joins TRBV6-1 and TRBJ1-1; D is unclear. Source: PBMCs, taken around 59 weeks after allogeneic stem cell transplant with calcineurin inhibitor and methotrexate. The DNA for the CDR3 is TGTGCCAGCAGTGACGGGGAGAACACTGAAGCTTTCTTT. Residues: CASSDGENTEAFF.